Listed below are T cell receptor beta chains from one sample, sequenced in a study of blood T cell repertoires in COVID-19. Here immunoSEQ multiplex PCR was the method, and the copy in TCRdb shows in-frame clones only, minus some. The sample consists of a few hundred thousand clones, approximately 89% of them appearing once. The source material was peripheral blood. The source is a woman aged 60-75 years with COVID-19, enrolled during active disease. CDR3s include the opening cysteine and the closing phenylalanine or tryptophan. Each record gives: D gene, clone size, J gene, V gene, CDR3 DNA, CDR3 protein. D genes are given only for firm matches. Not every row has a clone size; where given, it reads once, few, many or a size class.

D gene: TRBD1
clone size: .
J gene: TRBJ2-1
V gene: TRBV5-4
CDR3 DNA: TGTGCCAGCAGCCCTGGACAGGCGCTCTACAATGAGCAGTTCTTC
CDR3 protein: CASSPGQALYNEQFF

D gene: .
clone size: few
J gene: TRBJ2-3
V gene: TRBV18
CDR3 DNA: TGTGCCAGCTCACCGGCGGGACAGTTGCTAGATACGCAGTATTTT
CDR3 protein: CASSPAGQLLDTQYF

D gene: .
clone size: .
J gene: TRBJ1-1
V gene: TRBV18
CDR3 DNA: TGTGCCAGCTCCCCTGACAGACTGAACACTGAAGCTTTCTTT
CDR3 protein: CASSPDRLNTEAFF

D gene: .
clone size: .
J gene: TRBJ2-7
V gene: TRBV6-5
CDR3 DNA: TGTGCCAGCATTAACCCCGGCTACGAGCAGTACTTC
CDR3 protein: CASINPGYEQYF

D gene: .
clone size: .
J gene: TRBJ1-3
V gene: TRBV7-8
CDR3 DNA: TGTGCCAGCAGCTTATTAATTCGGGGACACGCTGGAAACACCATATATTTT
CDR3 protein: CASSLLIRGHAGNTIYF

D gene: .
clone size: .
J gene: TRBJ1-2
V gene: TRBV5-1
CDR3 DNA: TGCGCCAGCAGCTTGGACATGGAAGAGGTCTATGGCTACACCTTC
CDR3 protein: CASSLDMEEVYGYTF

D gene: .
clone size: .
J gene: TRBJ2-5
V gene: TRBV7-2
CDR3 DNA: TGTGCCAGCAGCTTACTTTATTCCCAAGAGACCCAGTACTTC
CDR3 protein: CASSLLYSQETQYF

D gene: .
clone size: once
J gene: TRBJ1-3
V gene: TRBV10-3
CDR3 DNA: TGTGCCATCAGTGACCCGGGACTCTTCTCTGGAAACACCATATATTTT
CDR3 protein: CAISDPGLFSGNTIYF

D gene: TRBD2
clone size: once
J gene: TRBJ2-7
V gene: TRBV7-2
CDR3 DNA: TGTGCTAGCAGCTTGTTCGGGGGGAGCTACGAGCAGTACTTC
CDR3 protein: CASSLFGGSYEQYF

D gene: .
clone size: once
J gene: TRBJ1-2
V gene: TRBV2
CDR3 DNA: TGTGCCAGCACTTACCATTCGAGTCCTGTAAACGGGTACACCTTC
CDR3 protein: CASTYHSSPVNGYTF

D gene: .
clone size: .
J gene: TRBJ2-5
V gene: TRBV2
CDR3 DNA: TGTGCCAGCAGTGAAACTACACAACCCGCGGAGACCCAGTACTTC
CDR3 protein: CASSETTQPAETQYF

D gene: TRBD2
clone size: .
J gene: TRBJ2-1
V gene: TRBV9
CDR3 DNA: TGTGCCAGCAGCATCAAGCGGGGGGGCCCCTACAATGAGCAGTTCTTC
CDR3 protein: CASSIKRGGPYNEQFF

D gene: .
clone size: once
J gene: TRBJ1-6
V gene: TRBV14
CDR3 DNA: TGTGCCAGCAGCCAAGGGTCCACAGGGCAACTCCACTTT
CDR3 protein: CASSQGSTGQLHF

D gene: TRBD1
clone size: few
J gene: TRBJ2-7
V gene: TRBV7-2
CDR3 DNA: TGTGCCAGCAGCCGGGACAGGGGATACGAGCAGTACTTC
CDR3 protein: CASSRDRGYEQYF